This T cell receptor (beta chain) was identified in a study of T cell repertoires in cytomegalovirus infection. The V gene end was trimmed by 1 base and the J gene end by 15 bases; junction bases not matched to a gene: 14. The CDR3 spans 15 residues. CDR1 is LNHDA, CDR2 SQIVND, per germline (reference sequence). This clonotype was found once. No antigen is known for it. From the reads, TCRdb called clonotypes with MiXCR, one entry per CDR3 protein. The sample shows fewer than 850,000 distinct CDR3 sequences, almost 30% of them seen only once. The source material was cultured CD8+ T cells from PBMCs, sampled from culture after CMV antigen stimulation. The sequence was collected from a human donor in good health (CMV status not recorded). Some clones in this sample may be carry-over from other donors' samples. The V gene is TRBV19, the J gene TRBJ2-1; 8 bases align to TRBD1. DNA of the CDR3: TGTGCCAGTAGTATAGTAGGGGGACAGGTGGAAGAGGGGTTCTTC. This translates into CASSIVGGQVEEGFF.